This TCR beta chain was captured in a study of blood T cell repertoires in COVID-19. Study in general: Sources were T cells, B-cell-depleted T cells, or PBMCs; the material itself was cDNA or gDNA.

V dropped 2 bases and J dropped 7; count of bases not matched to a gene: 12. The CDR3 runs 16 residues. CDR1 GTSNPN and CDR2 SVGIG come from the germline V gene (reference sequence). The protocol was immunoSEQ multiplex PCR, while the TCRdb copy is restricted to in-frame clones and leaves out a portion. The table lists some 280,000 clones, roughly 89% of them singletons. The sample consisted of peripheral blood. The V call is TRBV30, the J call TRBJ1-4; 8 bases map to TRBD1. This TCR came from a woman in her twenties or thirties with active or convalescent COVID-19. The CDR3 spells CAWSSPGGWRGEKLFF. The CDR3 DNA sequence: TGTGCCTGGAGTTCCCCAGGGGGCTGGAGAGGTGAAAAACTGTTTTTT.